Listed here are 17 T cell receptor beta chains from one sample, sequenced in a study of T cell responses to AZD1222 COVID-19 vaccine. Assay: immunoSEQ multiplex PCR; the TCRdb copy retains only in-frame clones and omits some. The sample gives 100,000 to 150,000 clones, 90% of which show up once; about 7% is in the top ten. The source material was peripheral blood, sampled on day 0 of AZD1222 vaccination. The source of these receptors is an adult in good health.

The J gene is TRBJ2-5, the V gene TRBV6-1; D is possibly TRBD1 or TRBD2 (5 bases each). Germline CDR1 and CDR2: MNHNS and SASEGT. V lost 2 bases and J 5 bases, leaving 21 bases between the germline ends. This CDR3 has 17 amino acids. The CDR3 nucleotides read TGTGCCAGCAGTGAAAGGGGACCTGGCCCCTTCAAGGAGACCCAGTACTTC. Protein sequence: CASSERGPGPFKETQYF.

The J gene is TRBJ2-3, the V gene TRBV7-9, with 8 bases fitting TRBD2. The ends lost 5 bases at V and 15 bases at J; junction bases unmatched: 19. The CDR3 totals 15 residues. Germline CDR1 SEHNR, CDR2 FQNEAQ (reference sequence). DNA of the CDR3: TGTGCCAGCAGCCCCCGGGGCCTTCGGGGGACTAGTCTTTATTTT. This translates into CASSPRGLRGTSLYF.

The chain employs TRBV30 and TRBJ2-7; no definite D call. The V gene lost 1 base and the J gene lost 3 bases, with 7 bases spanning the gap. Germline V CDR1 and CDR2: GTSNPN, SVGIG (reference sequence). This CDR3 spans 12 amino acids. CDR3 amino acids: CAWSGTHYEQYF. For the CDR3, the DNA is TGTGCCTGGAGTGGAACCCACTACGAGCAGTACTTC.

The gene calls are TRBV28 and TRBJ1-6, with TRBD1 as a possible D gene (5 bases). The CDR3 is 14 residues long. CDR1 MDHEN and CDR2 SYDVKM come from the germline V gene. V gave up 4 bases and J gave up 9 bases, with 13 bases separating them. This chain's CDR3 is CASSWGRAGSPLHF. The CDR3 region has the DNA TGTGCCAGCAGTTGGGGCAGGGCGGGTTCACCCCTCCACTTT.

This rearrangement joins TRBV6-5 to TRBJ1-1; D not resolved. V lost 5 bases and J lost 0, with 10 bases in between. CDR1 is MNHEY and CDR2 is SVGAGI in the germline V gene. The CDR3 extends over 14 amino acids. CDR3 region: CASSKEGVNTEAFF. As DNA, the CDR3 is TGTGCCAGCAGTAAGGAGGGTGTGAACACTGAAGCTTTCTTT.

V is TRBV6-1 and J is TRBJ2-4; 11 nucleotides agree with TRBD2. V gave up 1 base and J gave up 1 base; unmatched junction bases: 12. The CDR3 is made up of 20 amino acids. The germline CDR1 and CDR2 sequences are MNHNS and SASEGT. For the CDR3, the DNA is TGTGCCAGCAGTGAAGAACTCCTCGGACTAGCGGGCTTTGCCAAAAACATTCAGTACTTC. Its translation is CASSEELLGLAGFAKNIQYF.

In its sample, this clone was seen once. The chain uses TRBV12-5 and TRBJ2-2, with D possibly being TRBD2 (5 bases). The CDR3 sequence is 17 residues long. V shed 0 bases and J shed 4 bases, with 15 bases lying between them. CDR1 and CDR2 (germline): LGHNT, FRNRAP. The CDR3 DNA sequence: TGTGCTAGTGGTTTGGTAGGGCTAGCAACGGTCACCGGGGAGCTGTTTTTT. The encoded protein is CASGLVGLATVTGELFF.

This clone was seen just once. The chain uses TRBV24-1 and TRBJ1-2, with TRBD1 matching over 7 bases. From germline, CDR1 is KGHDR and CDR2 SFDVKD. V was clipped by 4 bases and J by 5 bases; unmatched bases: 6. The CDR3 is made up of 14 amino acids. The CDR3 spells CATSDADRAYGYTF. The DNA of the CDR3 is TGTGCCACCAGTGACGCAGACAGGGCTTATGGCTACACCTTC.

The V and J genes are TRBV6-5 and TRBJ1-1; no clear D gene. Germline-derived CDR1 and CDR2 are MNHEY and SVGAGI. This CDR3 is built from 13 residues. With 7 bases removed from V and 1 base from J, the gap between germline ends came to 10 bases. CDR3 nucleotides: TGTGCCAGCAAAGTTCTGGGGAACACTGAAGCTTTCTTT. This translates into CASKVLGNTEAFF.

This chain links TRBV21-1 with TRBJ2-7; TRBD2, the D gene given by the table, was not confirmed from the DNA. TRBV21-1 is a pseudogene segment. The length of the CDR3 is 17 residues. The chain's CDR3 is CASSKDSSPETRNEQYF. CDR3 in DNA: TGTGCCAGCAGCAAGGATTCTTCTCCTGAGACTAGGAACGAGCAGTACTTC.

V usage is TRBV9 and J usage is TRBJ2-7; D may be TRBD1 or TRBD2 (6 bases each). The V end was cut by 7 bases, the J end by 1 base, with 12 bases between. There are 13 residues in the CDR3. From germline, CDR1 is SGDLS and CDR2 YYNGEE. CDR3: CASGRGLSYEQYF. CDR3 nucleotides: TGTGCCAGCGGCCGGGGGCTTTCCTACGAGCAGTACTTC.

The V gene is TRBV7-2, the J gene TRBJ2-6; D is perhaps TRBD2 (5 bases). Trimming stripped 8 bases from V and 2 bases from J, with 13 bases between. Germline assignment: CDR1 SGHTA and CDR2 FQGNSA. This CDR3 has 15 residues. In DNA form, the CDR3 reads TGTGCCAGCGTTAACGAGGGCACTGGGGCCAACGTCCTGACTTTC. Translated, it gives CASVNEGTGANVLTF.

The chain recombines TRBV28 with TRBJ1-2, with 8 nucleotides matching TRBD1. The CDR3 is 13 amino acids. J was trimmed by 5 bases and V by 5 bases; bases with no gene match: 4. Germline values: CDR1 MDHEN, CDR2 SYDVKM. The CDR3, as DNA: TGTGCCAGCAGTCGACAGGGGCATTATGGCTACACCTTC. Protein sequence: CASSRQGHYGYTF.

The CDR3 DNA is TGTGCCAGCAGCTTAGATCCTTTGCTGAACACTGAAGCTTTCTTT. Translating it yields CASSLDPLLNTEAFF. The gene calls are TRBV11-2 and TRBJ1-1, with unresolved D. The length of the CDR3 is 15 residues. Germline V gene sequence: CDR1 SGHAT, CDR2 FQNNGV. The V end lost 0 bases, the J end lost 0 bases, and 8 bases lay between the germline ends.

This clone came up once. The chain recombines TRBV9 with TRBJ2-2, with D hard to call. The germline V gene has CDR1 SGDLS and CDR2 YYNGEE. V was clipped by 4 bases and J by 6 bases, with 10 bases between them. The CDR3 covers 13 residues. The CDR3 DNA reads TGTGCCAGCAGCCCATCCCCCCCCGGGGAGCTGTTTTTT. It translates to CASSPSPPGELFF.

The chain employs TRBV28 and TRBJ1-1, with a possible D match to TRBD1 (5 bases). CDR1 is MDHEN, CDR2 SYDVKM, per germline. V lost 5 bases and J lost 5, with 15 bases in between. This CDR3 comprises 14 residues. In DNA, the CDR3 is TGTGCCAGCAGTCCTTCGAGGGGAGGTACTGAAGCTTTCTTT. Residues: CASSPSRGGTEAFF.

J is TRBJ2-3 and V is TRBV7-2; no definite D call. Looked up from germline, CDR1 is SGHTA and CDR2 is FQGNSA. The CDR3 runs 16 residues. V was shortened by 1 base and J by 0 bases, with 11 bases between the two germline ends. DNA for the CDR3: TGTGCCAGCAGCTTAGTCGGTGGTACTAGCACAGATACGCAGTATTTT. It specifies CASSLVGGTSTDTQYF.